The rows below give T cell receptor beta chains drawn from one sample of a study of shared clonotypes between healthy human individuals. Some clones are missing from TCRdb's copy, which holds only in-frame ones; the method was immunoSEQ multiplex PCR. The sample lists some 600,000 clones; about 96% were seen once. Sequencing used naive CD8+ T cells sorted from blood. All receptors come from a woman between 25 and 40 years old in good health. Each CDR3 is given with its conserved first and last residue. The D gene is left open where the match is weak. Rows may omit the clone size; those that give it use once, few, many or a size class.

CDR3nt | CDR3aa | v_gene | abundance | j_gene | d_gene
TGTGCCAGCAGCTCCTTAACTAGCGGGCCTGAGCAGTTCTTC | CASSSLTSGPEQFF | TRBV7-6 | - | TRBJ2-1 | TRBD2
TGTGCCAGCAGCTTAAGACAGGGGGCTGGAAACACCATATATTTT | CASSLRQGAGNTIYF | TRBV13 | - | TRBJ1-3 | TRBD1
TGTGCCAGCAGTTACTCGATGGATAGTCAGCCCCAGCATTTT | CASSYSMDSQPQHF | TRBV6-5 | - | TRBJ1-5 | -
TGTGCCAGTAGAACAGGGCCGTTGCCTAATCAGCCCCAGCATTTT | CASRTGPLPNQPQHF | TRBV19 | few | TRBJ1-5 | -
TGTGCCATCAGTGAGACGACTAGCGGGAGCTATACCTCCTACGAGCAGTACTTC | CAISETTSGSYTSYEQYF | TRBV10-3 | - | TRBJ2-7 | TRBD2
TGTGCCAGCAGCCAAGTTATGGAAACCGGGGAGCTGTTTTTT | CASSQVMETGELFF | TRBV4-2 | once | TRBJ2-2 | -
TGTGCCAGCAGCCCGGTTATCGGAAGCACAGATACGCAGTATTTT | CASSPVIGSTDTQYF | TRBV14 | - | TRBJ2-3 | -
TGTGCCAGCAGTCTATTCTCGGGGGCCAACGTCCTGACTTTC | CASSLFSGANVLTF | TRBV28 | - | TRBJ2-6 | -
TGCGCCAGCAGCCAAGCTGGGGGCTCCTACAATGAGCAGTTCTTC | CASSQAGGSYNEQFF | TRBV4-1 | - | TRBJ2-1 | -
TGTGCCAGTAGTATTGCAGGAGGAGGGGGCGAGACCCAGTACTTC | CASSIAGGGGETQYF | TRBV19 | - | TRBJ2-5 | -
TGTGCCACCAGCACAAGACTAGCGGGAGAGGTTGAGCAGTTCTTC | CATSTRLAGEVEQFF | TRBV15 | - | TRBJ2-1 | TRBD2
TGTGCCATCTCCAGGCGGGAGGGAAGCACAGATACGCAGTATTTT | CAISRREGSTDTQYF | TRBV28 | - | TRBJ2-3 | TRBD2
TGTGCCAGCAGTCCGACAGGGGTGGGGTACGAGCAGTACTTC | CASSPTGVGYEQYF | TRBV27 | few | TRBJ2-7 | TRBD1
TGTGCCAGTAGTATAGTTGGGGCCTCCTACAATGAGCAGTTCTTC | CASSIVGASYNEQFF | TRBV19 | - | TRBJ2-1 | -
TGTGCCAGCAGGAAGAGGGCGGATCCCTACGAGCAGTACTTC | CASRKRADPYEQYF | TRBV21-1 | - | TRBJ2-7 | -
TGTGCCAGCAGTAATCGGTCCCCGGCAGGTGATTCCTACAATGAGCAGTTCTTC | CASSNRSPAGDSYNEQFF | TRBV28 | - | TRBJ2-1 | -
TGTGCCAGCAGTGAAAAGTGGATCAATCAGCCCCAGCATTTT | CASSEKWINQPQHF | TRBV6-1 | - | TRBJ1-5 | -
TGTGCCAGCAGCTTAGCGCTGGTGAGCTATGGCTACACCTTC | CASSLALVSYGYTF | TRBV7-9 | - | TRBJ1-2 | -
TGTGCCAGTAGTATAGTACTAGCGGGGACCAATGAGCAGTTCTTC | CASSIVLAGTNEQFF | TRBV19 | - | TRBJ2-1 | TRBD2
TGTGCCAGCAAAATTGTCTCGAGGGGGAAGGGCTACGAGCAGTACTTC | CASKIVSRGKGYEQYF | TRBV11-2 | - | TRBJ2-7 | -
TGTGCCAGAAGCCCCCCCACCATATATTTT | CARSPPTIYF | TRBV5-3 | - | TRBJ1-3 | -
TGCAGCGCTGAAGTCTGGCACAGTAACTCTGGGGCCAACGTCCTGACTTTC | CSAEVWHSNSGANVLTF | TRBV29-1 | - | TRBJ2-6 | -
TGTGCCAGCAGTTTAGACAGGGGCACCGAGCAGTACTTC | CASSLDRGTEQYF | TRBV28 | few | TRBJ2-7 | TRBD1
TGTGCCAGCAGTGAAGGTCTTCGCGTCCAGAACAAAGAGACCCAGTACTTC | CASSEGLRVQNKETQYF | TRBV2 | - | TRBJ2-5 | -
TGTGCCAGCAGTCCCCAGACCCGACAGGCCTCCTACGAGCAGTACTTC | CASSPQTRQASYEQYF | TRBV28 | - | TRBJ2-7 | -
TGTGCCAGCAGGGAGGACACCGGGGAGCTGTTTTTT | CASREDTGELFF | TRBV25-1 | - | TRBJ2-2 | -
TGTGCCAGCAGCGTAGGGGTCACAGATACGCAGTATTTT | CASSVGVTDTQYF | TRBV9 | - | TRBJ2-3 | -
TGTGCCAGTAGTATAGACAGGGTGGGTTCCTACGAGCAGTACTTC | CASSIDRVGSYEQYF | TRBV19 | - | TRBJ2-7 | -
TGCAGCGTTGGGGGACTAGCGGGAGGGCAATCCTACAATGAGCAGTTCTTC | CSVGGLAGGQSYNEQFF | TRBV29-1 | - | TRBJ2-1 | TRBD2
TGTGCCAGCAGTGCGGGACAGGGGAATACTGAAGCTTTCTTT | CASSAGQGNTEAFF | TRBV28 | - | TRBJ1-1 | TRBD1
TGTGCCAGTAGCCTTGGACAGAAGTACGAGCAGTACTTC | CASSLGQKYEQYF | TRBV19 | once | TRBJ2-7 | -
TGTGCCAGCAGCGAAAAGACAGTTTTCACAGATACGCAGTATTTT | CASSEKTVFTDTQYF | TRBV14 | - | TRBJ2-3 | -
TGTGCCAGCACTAGCGGGAGCGCAGATACGCAGTATTTT | CASTSGSADTQYF | TRBV28 | - | TRBJ2-3 | TRBD2
TGTGCCAGCAGCAGGACATCTCACTACGAGCAGTACTTC | CASSRTSHYEQYF | TRBV16 | - | TRBJ2-7 | -
TGTGCCAGCAGTGAGGACCGGCAACAGTTCTTC | CASSEDRQQFF | TRBV6-1 | - | TRBJ2-1 | -
TGTGCCAGTAGTATATGGACTAGCGGCGCAGATACGCAGTATTTT | CASSIWTSGADTQYF | TRBV19 | - | TRBJ2-3 | TRBD2
TGTGCCAGCAGACCCCACGGGACAGGGATCATCGGCTACACCTTC | CASRPHGTGIIGYTF | TRBV2 | - | TRBJ1-2 | TRBD1
TGTGCCAGCAGCCAATCGCCGCAGGAGCAGTACTTC | CASSQSPQEQYF | TRBV16 | - | TRBJ2-7 | -
TGTGCCAGCAGTCCGCAACCTGGAAACACCATATATTTT | CASSPQPGNTIYF | TRBV27 | - | TRBJ1-3 | -
TGTGCCAGCAGTGAAGTAGCGGGAGCCGAAAACGAGCAGTACTTC | CASSEVAGAENEQYF | TRBV2 | - | TRBJ2-7 | TRBD2
TGTGCCACCGTCCCGGGACAGGGGGCGGGCACTGAAGCTTTCTTT | CATVPGQGAGTEAFF | TRBV28 | - | TRBJ1-1 | TRBD1
TGTGCCAGCAGTTCGACAGGATCCTACGAGCAGTACTTC | CASSSTGSYEQYF | TRBV28 | - | TRBJ2-7 | -
TGTGCCAGCAGCTTGGACGGGAGGTATGAGCAGTTCTTC | CASSLDGRYEQFF | TRBV11-2 | - | TRBJ2-1 | TRBD2